This TCR beta chain was obtained from a study of identical twins (dated by TCRdb to the mid-2010s). Concerning the study at large: To test whether fetal clonotypes persist, this study deep-sequenced TCR alpha and beta repertoires from monozygotic twins, from unrelated adults of various ages, and from cord blood. To rule out contamination, the twin experiments were replicated at different times with different library preparation protocols.

General findings and caveats noted by the study authors: A weaker excess of twin sharing was found in beta out-of-frame sequences because the signal-to-noise ratio was lowered by fewer shared sequences. Fewer insertions were carried by abundant cord blood beta clonotypes; a weaker similar trend was observed in young adult naive repertoires, while no such trend was observed in memory repertoires. Compared with coincidental sharing between unrelated individuals, out-of-frame TCR alpha sequences shared between twins showed an excess of sequences with low generation probability. Because the same donors could not be followed over many years, conclusions were based on cross-sectional statistical analysis. Recombination models systematically underestimated out-of-frame TCR alpha sharing in monozygotic twins but agreed with sharing between unrelated individuals. Zero-insertion analyses could be partly confounded by invariant T cells such as MAIT and iNKT, though diverse VJ usage argued against such confounding for most clonotypes.

Only healthy Caucasian donors were included. Three pairs of female monozygotic twins, all aged roughly 18 to 29 years, were included in the twin cohort. Positive isolation kits from Invitrogen were used to isolate CD4+ and CD8+ T cell populations. This clonotype was seen only a few times. Its antigen has not been determined. Base-call qualities are not available, and no considerably larger clone is one nucleotide away. Library generation was performed with 5' RACE. Sequenced using an Illumina HiSeq 2000. Template switching added a universal primer binding site, and the final cDNA carried a unique molecular identifier that allowed TCR cDNA molecules to be counted accurately. Specific primers in the conserved constant-segment region were used to synthesize first-strand cDNA for the TCR alpha and beta chains. To control for contamination, every cDNA library was double barcoded, receiving both a SMART-Mk sample barcode and Illumina barcodes. TruSeq adapter sequences and Illumina sample barcodes were added in two successive PCR steps. The TCR alpha and beta cDNA libraries were sequenced on the Illumina HiSeq platform using custom primers. From the authors' description of their analysis: MiGEC processed the raw reads to extract unique molecular identifiers, while MiXCR was used to determine the CDR3 positions. Recombination models were inferred per individual with the repgenHMM and IGoR tools using an EM algorithm. The tcR package in R was used for shared clonotype analysis, with sharing normalized by the product of cloneset sizes. To study raw recombination free of thymic and clonal selection effects, out-of-frame nonproductive sequences were analyzed. TCRdb took the public reads, trimmed them with fastp at Q25, ran MiXCR for clone calling and kept in-frame beta chains. A single entry per CDR3 protein holds the most common genes and DNA from its merged rows. The V and J calls and clone size come from TCRdb's table, not from the authors' own analysis. A total of roughly 480,000 distinct CDR3 sequences appear in this sample, 20% to 25% of them only once. The ten largest clonotypes hold over 2.5% of the sample.

This same sample was also part of a study on T cells expressing NK-cell markers. Reported in the second study: TCR beta-chain repertoires were profiled in sorted CD3+CD56+NKG2C+, CD3+CD56+NKG2C- and CD3+CD56-NKG2C+ T-cell subsets from several donors. Of the eight sequenced donors, seven were found to be HCMV-seropositive and one was found to be HCMV-seronegative. In several experiments an anti-gammadeltaTCR antibody was added to restrict sorting to alphabetaTCR-expressing T cells. In several donors, the dominant CD3+CD56+NKG2C+ clonotypes were found to rank among the top 10 CD8+ clonotypes and to make up about 1.0-7.5% of CD8+ T cells. Those dominant clonotypes were again the most abundant among CD3+CD56-NKG2C+ cells in a few donors, at roughly 25-60.1%. Whether the expanded NKG2C-expressing T cell clones were specific for HCMV antigens remained unclear. The eight sequenced donors were randomly selected healthy volunteers, three men and five women. HCMV serostatus was determined by detecting HCMV-specific IgG in serum with a commercial ELISA kit. MIGEC handled demultiplexing of the reads and grouping by UMI, while MiTCR was used to assemble and quantify clonotypes. To exclude erroneous sequences, only TCR cDNA sequences supported by at least two reads were retained. Downstream repertoire analysis used the tcR package, and clonotypes were matched across fractions by CDR3 nucleotide sequence plus V segment. VDJmatch was used to annotate antigen specificity against VDJdb, with one amino acid substitution in CDR3 permitted.

This clonotype was sampled from a woman between 18 and 29 years old in good health. Sequenced: CD4+ T cells sorted from blood.

The CDR3 loop reads CASSQAPSGVIREQYF. In nucleotides, the sequence is TGTGCCAGCAGCCAAGCCCCTAGCGGAGTCATAAGGGAGCAGTACTTC. The V gene is TRBV3-1 and the J gene is TRBJ2-7, with 7 junctional bases fitting TRBD2. The germline V and J ends show losses of 1 base and 7 bases respectively, and no gene match explains 13 bases of the junction. Taken from cysteine to phenylalanine, the CDR3 has 16 residues. Only the CDR3 part of the read is kept: 48 bases, read in frame from the first base. CDR1 and CDR2 (LGHDT, YNNKEL) derive from the germline V gene (reference sequence).